This T cell receptor beta chain is from a study of sequential checkpoint blockade in melanoma. Study-wide background: Patients were randomized 1:1 to nivolumab-then-ipilimumab or ipilimumab-then-nivolumab first-line. Fewer than 25 patients had tumor biopsies before treatment and at week 13.

Sample share makes this clone medium-sized. Treatment given: randomized to nivolumab then ipilimumab (arm A) or the reverse (arm B). The method was immunoSEQ multiplex PCR; TCRdb's version includes in-frame clones alone and lacks a portion of them. The table has approximately 2,800 clones, 25% to 30% seen once; the top ten hold approximately 10%. This receptor was obtained from a human donor with melanoma. Here the sequenced sample was tumor tissue (inferred from file names), taken from a patient given nivolumab and ipilimumab in sequence.

The CDR3 nucleotides read TGTGCCAGCACCCCCACGGGTAGCGGGGGAGAGACCCAGTACTTC. This sequence encodes CASTPTGSGGETQYF. V and J are TRBV12-5 and TRBJ2-5; TRBD2 agrees at 9 bases. Germline assignment: CDR1 LGHNT and CDR2 FRNRAP. The CDR3 consists of 15 residues.